The T cell receptor (beta chain) under discussion was sequenced for a study of Graves' ophthalmopathy and Graves' hyperthyroidism listed by TCRdb under 2018. With regard to the full study: Stable hyperthyroidism was defined as no progression to ophthalmopathy within 18 months of follow-up. The study used TCR beta repertoire signatures to distinguish Graves' ophthalmopathy from Graves' hyperthyroidism and to predict progression to ophthalmopathy. In total, 135 blood samples were TCR-sequenced: 40 to 45 ophthalmopathy, 75 hyperthyroidism and approximately 17 hyperthyroidism-to-ophthalmopathy patients. To explore V-J signatures that distinguish ophthalmopathy from hyperthyroidism, a discovery set of 95 to 100 patients was enrolled, made up of more than 40 with ophthalmopathy and 55 to 65 with stable hyperthyroidism. For independent validation, a separate cohort was made up of 18 hyperthyroidism patients plus 17 patients who later progressed from hyperthyroidism to ophthalmopathy. T-cell repertoires of thyroid tissue and blood were compared in several hyperthyroidism patients. Following sample collection, hyperthyroidism patients were given methimazole at a starting dose of 30 mg daily, and ophthalmopathy patients were given high-dose intravenous methylprednisolone. What the work shows at the level of the full study, not this receptor alone: Sample size was not statistically predetermined, and group allocation was not concealed from the investigators. In cross-validation, the 13-signature model distinguished ophthalmopathy from stable hyperthyroidism with more than 85% sensitivity and 81.08% specificity, while in the test set the corresponding values were around 79% and 71%. In validation, the model predicted ophthalmopathy progression with about 70% sensitivity and around 72% specificity; 12 predicted patients were CT-confirmed with GO in a median of approximately 6.5 months. Most expanded thyroid clonotypes with a frequency above 0.001 also appeared in blood, which suggests that blood repertoires may reflect the immune response in the thyroid.

For this clonotype: The antigen it recognizes is unknown. No base qualities exist here, and no much larger clone lies one base off it.

For repertoire sequencing, the TCR beta CDR3 regions were amplified from RNA transcripts. The first round was an RT-PCR using HTBI primers with the Qiagen OneStep RT-PCR kit, and this first round was followed by a second-round multiplex PCR, then size selection and purification. Libraries were sequenced on an Illumina HiSeq2000 using paired-end 100 bp reads. The original pipeline was this. SOAPnuke was used for read processing, and reads with adapters, uncalled bases, a mean Phred below 15, or no exact constant-primer or identifier match were discarded. COPE v1.2.5 was used to merge high-quality paired reads. Clonotypes were defined as unique nucleotide sequences and were aligned to IMGT TRB V, D and J references using MiTCR v1.1. The analysis was limited to V-J combinations with a frequency above 0.0001, which together covered more than 98% of repertoires. A TCR clonal expansion and chaos score per V-J combination was defined as the ratio of F50 clonal expansion to chaos observed in the TCRdist matrix. Welch's t-statistics and random forest were used to narrow the features down to around 12 V-J combinations, which were then fed into a naive Bayes classifier. Thyroid-blood repertoire similarity was quantified with the Morisita-Horn index. TCRdb handled the public reads itself, with Q25 trimming in fastp and clone calling in MiXCR, and kept productive beta chains. Entries are consolidated by CDR3 protein sequence, retaining the most common genes and DNA. The V and J calls and clone size come from TCRdb's table, not from the authors' own analysis. This sample gives over a million distinct CDR3 sequences in total; 36% of them show up just once. The top ten constitute roughly 10% of the sample.

Patients with hyperthyroidism were aged 18 to 65 years, had been newly diagnosed, and had a disease duration of less than 2 months. Patients were excluded if they had other autoimmune diseases, uncontrolled infections, pregnancy or lactation. Clinical symptoms, serum thyroxine, TRAb, thyroid ultrasound and orbital computed tomography were used for diagnosis. Total RNA was extracted with Trizol reagent and quality-checked on an Agilent 2100 Bioanalyzer. From cysteine to phenylalanine, the CDR3 is 16 amino acids long. Kept here is only the CDR3 DNA, which spans 48 bases and is read in frame from base 1. The CDR1 and CDR2 encoded by the germline V gene are LGHNA and YSLEER. V was cut back by 4 bases and J by 5 bases, leaving a gap of 20 bases between them.

Sequencing input: peripheral blood or thyroid tissue (not recorded which). Here the chain combines TRBV4-3 and TRBJ2-5, with the D segment possibly TRBD1 or TRBD2, each aligning over 6 bases. The sequence was obtained from an adult man with Graves' hyperthyroidism. For the CDR3, the sequence is CASSPTTGGVGETQYF. Read as DNA, the sequence is TGCGCCAGCAGCCCAACGACAGGAGGGGTAGGGGAGACCCAGTACTTC.